This T cell receptor (beta chain) was sequenced in a study of blood T cell repertoires in COVID-19. The wider study: Both acute and convalescent COVID-19 samples were obtained from the United States, Italy and Spain.

Germline lookup yields CDR1 SEHNR and CDR2 FQNEAQ (reference sequence). The CDR3 contains 13 residues. With 4 bases clipped from V and 7 bases from J, the junction kept 3 bases outside the gene matches. Here immunoSEQ multiplex PCR was the method, and the copy in TCRdb shows in-frame clones only, minus some. The sample lists roughly 350,000 clones, 91% seen once, with 2.5% to 4% in the top ten. This rearrangement joins TRBV7-9 to TRBJ2-7; TRBD1 agrees at 11 bases. This clonotype was obtained from a woman aged 18-35 years who had recovered from COVID-19. Sequenced material: peripheral blood. DNA of the CDR3: TGTGCCAGCAGCTGGACAGGGGGCGGGGAGCAGTACGTC. Translation gives CASSWTGGGEQYV.